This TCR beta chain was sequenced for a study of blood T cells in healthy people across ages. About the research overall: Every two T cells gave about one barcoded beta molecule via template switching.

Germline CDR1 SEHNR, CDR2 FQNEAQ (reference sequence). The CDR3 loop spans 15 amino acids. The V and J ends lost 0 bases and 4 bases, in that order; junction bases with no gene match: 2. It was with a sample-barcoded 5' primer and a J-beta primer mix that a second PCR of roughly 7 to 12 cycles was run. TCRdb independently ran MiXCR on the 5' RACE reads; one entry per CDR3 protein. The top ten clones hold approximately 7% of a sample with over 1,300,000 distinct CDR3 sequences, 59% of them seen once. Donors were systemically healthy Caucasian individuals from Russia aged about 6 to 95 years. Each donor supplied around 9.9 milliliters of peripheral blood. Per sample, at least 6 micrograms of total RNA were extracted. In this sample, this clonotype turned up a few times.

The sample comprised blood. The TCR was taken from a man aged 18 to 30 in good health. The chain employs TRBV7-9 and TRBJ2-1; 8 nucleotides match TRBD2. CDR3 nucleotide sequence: TGTGCCAGCAGCTTAGCAGCGGGAGTTTACAATGAGCAGTTCTTC. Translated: CASSLAAGVYNEQFF.